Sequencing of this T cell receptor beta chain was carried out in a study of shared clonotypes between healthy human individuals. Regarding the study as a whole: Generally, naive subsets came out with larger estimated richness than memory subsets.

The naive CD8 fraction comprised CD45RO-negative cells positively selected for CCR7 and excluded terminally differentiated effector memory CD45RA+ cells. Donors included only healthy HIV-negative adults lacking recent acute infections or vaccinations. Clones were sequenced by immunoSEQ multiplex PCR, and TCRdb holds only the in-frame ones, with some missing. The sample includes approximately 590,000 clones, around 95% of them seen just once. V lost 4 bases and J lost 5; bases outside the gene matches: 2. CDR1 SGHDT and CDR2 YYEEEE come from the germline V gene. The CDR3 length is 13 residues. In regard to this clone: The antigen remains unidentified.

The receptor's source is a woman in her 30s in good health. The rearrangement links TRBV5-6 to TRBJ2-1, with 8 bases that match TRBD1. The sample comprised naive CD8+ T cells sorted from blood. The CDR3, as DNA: TGTGCCAGCAGCCCGGACAGGGACAATGAGCAGTTCTTC. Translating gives CASSPDRDNEQFF.